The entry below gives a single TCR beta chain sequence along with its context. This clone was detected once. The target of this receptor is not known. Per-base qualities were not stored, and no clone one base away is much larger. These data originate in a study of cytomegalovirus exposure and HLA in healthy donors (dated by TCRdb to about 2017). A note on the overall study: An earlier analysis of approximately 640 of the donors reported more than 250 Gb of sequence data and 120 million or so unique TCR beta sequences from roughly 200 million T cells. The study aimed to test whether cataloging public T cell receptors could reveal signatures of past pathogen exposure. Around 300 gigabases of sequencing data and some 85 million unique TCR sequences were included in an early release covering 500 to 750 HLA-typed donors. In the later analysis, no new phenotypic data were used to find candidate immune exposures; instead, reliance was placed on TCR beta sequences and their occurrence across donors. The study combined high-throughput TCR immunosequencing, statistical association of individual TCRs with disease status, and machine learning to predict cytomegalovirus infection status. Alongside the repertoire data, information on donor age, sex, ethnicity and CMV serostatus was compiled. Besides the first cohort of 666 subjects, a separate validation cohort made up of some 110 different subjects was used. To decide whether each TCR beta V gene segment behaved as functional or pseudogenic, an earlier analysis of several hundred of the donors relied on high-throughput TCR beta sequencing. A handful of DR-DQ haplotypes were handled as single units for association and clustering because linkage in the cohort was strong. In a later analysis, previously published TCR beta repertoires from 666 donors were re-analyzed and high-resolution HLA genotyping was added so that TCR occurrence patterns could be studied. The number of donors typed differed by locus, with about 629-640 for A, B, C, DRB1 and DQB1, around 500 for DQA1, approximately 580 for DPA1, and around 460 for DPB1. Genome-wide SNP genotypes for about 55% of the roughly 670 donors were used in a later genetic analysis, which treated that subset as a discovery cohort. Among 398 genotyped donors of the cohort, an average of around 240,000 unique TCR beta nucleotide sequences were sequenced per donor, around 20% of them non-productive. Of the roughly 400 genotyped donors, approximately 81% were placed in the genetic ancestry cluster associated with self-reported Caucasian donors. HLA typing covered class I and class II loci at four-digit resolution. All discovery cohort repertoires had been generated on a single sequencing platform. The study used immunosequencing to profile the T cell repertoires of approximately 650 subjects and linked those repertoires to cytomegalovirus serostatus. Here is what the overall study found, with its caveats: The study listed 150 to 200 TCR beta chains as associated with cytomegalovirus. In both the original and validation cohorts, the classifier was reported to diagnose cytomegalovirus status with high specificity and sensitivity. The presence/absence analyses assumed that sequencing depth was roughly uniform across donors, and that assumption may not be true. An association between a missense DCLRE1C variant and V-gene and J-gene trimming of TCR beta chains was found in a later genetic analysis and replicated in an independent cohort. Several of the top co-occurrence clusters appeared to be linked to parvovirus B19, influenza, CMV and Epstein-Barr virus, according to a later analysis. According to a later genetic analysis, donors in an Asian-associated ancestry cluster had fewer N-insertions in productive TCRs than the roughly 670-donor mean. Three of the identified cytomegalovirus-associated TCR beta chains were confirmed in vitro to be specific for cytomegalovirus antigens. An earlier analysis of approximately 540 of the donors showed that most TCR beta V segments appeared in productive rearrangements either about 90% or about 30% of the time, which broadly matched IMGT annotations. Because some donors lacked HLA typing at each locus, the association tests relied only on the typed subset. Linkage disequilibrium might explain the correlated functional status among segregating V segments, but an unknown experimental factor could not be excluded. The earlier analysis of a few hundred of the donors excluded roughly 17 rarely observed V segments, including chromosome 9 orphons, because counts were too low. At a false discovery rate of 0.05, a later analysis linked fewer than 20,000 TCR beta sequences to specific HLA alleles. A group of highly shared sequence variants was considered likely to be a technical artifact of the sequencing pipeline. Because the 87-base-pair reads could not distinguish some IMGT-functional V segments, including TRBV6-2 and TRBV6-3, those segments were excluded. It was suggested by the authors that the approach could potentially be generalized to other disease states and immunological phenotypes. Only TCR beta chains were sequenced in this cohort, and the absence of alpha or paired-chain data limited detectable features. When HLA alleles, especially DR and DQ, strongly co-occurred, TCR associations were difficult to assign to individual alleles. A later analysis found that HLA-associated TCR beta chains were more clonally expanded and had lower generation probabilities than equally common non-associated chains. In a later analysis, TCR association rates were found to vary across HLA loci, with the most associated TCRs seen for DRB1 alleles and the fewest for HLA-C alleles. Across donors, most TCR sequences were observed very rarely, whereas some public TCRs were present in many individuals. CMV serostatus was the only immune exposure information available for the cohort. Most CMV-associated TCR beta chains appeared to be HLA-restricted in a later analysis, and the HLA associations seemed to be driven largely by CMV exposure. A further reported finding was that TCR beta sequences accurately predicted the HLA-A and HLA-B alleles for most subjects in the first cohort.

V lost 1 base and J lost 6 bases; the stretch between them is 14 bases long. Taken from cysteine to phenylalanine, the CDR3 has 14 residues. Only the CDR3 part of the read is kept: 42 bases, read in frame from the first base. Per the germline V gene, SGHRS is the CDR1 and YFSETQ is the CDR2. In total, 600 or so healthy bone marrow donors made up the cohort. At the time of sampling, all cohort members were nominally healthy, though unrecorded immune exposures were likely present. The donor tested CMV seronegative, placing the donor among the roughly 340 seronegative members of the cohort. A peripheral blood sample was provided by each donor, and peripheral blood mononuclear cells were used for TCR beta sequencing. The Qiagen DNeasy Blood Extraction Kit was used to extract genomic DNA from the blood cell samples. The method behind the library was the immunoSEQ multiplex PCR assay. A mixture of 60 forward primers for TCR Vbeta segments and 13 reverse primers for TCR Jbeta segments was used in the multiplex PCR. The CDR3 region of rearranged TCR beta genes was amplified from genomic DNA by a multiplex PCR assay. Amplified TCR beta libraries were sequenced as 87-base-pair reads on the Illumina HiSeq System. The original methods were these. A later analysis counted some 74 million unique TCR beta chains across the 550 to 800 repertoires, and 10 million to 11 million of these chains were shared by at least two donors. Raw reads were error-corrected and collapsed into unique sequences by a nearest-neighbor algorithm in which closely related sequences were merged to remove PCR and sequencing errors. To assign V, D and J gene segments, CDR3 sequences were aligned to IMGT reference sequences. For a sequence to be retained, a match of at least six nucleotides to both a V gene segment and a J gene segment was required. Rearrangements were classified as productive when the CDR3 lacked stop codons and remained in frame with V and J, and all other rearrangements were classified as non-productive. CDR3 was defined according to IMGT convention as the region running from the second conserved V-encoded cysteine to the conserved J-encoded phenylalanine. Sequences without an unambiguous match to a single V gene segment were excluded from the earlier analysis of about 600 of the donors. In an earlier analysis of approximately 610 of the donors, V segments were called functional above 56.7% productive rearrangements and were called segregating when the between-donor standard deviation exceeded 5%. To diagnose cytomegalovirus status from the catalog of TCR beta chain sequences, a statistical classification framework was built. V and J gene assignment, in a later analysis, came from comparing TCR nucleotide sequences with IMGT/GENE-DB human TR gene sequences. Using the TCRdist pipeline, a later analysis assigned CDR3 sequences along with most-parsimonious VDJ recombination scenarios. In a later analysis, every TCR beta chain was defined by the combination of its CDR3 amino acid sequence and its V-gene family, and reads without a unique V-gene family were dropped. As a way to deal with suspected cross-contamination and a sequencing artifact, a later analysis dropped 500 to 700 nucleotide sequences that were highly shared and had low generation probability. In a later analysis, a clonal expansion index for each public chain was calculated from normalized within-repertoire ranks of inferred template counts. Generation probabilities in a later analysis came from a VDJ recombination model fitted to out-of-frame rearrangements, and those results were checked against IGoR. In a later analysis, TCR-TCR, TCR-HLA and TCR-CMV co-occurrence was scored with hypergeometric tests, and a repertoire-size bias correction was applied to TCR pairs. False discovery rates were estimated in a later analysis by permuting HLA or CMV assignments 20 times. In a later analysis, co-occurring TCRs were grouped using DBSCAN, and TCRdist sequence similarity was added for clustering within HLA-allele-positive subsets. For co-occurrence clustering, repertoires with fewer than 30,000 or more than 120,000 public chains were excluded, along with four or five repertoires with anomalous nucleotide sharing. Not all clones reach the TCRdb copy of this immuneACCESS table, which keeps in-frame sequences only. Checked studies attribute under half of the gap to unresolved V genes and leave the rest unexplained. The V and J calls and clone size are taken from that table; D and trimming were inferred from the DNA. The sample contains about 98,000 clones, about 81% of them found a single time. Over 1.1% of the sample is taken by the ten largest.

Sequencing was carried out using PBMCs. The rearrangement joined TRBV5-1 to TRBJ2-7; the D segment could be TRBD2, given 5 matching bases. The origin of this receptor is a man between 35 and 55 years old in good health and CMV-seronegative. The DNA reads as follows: TGCGCCAGCAGCTTGTACGGTGTAGGGAGCGAGCAGTACTTC. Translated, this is CASSLYGVGSEQYF. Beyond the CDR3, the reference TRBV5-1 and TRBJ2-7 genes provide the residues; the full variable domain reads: KAGVTQTPRYLIKTRGQQVTLSCSPISGHRSVSWYQQTPGQGLQFLFEYFSETQRNKGNFPGRFSGRQFSNSRSEMNVSTLELGDSALYLCASSLYGVGSEQYFGPGTRLTVT.